This TCR beta chain was recovered during a study of control samples from healthy donors and cancer patients. Profiling relied on immunoSEQ multiplex PCR, and the TCRdb table lists in-frame clones only, not all of them. The table includes over 100,000 clones, just under 95% detected once. Germline CDR1 is SGHRS and CDR2 is YFSETQ. Trimming stripped 6 bases from V and 4 bases from J, with 13 bases between. The CDR3 consists of 13 residues. The chain uses TRBV5-1 and TRBJ2-5; D gene ambiguous. The sample was blood. This sequence was found in a young man in good health. CDR3 residues: CASNPYPSETQYF. The DNA of the CDR3 is TGCGCCAGCAACCCTTACCCATCAGAGACCCAGTACTTC. Complete variable domain (other parts from reference TRBV5-1 and TRBJ2-5): KAGVTQTPRYLIKTRGQQVTLSCSPISGHRSVSWYQQTPGQGLQFLFEYFSETQRNKGNFPGRFSGRQFSNSRSEMNVSTLELGDSALYLCASNPYPSETQYFGPGTRLLVL.